This T cell receptor (beta chain) was sequenced in a study of shared clonotypes between healthy human individuals. Whole-study results and caveats: The study found lower generation probabilities in non-shared clonotypes than in those shared by all four donors. Specimens sampled were limited to blood, with tissue repertoires likely differing.

Notes on this clone: The antigen remains unidentified.

CD45RO-negative, CCR7-positively selected cells formed the naive CD8 fraction, excluding terminally differentiated effector memory CD45RA+ cells. Across several immunoSEQ plates, the genomic DNA of each subset was split evenly. TCRdb's table, derived via immunoSEQ multiplex PCR, lists solely in-frame clones and lacks some. Found here are nearly 600,000 clones, about 95% of them singletons; the top ten hold 0.095% to 0.12%. V lost 2 bases, J lost 1 base, and 14 bases lay in between. The V gene's germline CDR1 is LNHNV and CDR2 YYDKDF (reference sequence). CDR3 length: 16 residues. V usage is TRBV15 and J usage is TRBJ2-5, with D possibly called TRBD1 or TRBD2 (5 bases each). Sequencing input: naive CD8+ T cells sorted from blood. The TCR was taken from a woman under 40 in good health. Here the CDR3 reads CATSRPSGPIQETQYF. CDR3 in DNA: TGTGCCACCAGCAGACCATCGGGGCCTATCCAAGAGACCCAGTACTTC.